This TCR beta chain emerged from a study of blood T cell repertoires in COVID-19. The wider study: Donors in the United States, Italy and Spain gave samples during acute or convalescent COVID-19.

This CDR3 is built from 12 residues. Deletions cut 6 bases from V and 5 bases from J, with 7 bases between. The V gene's germline CDR1 is SNHLY and CDR2 FYNNEI. TCRdb's table, derived via immunoSEQ multiplex PCR, lists solely in-frame clones and lacks some. Among roughly 100,000 clones, around 87% were seen once, and the ten largest hold roughly 15%. The J gene is TRBJ2-2, the V gene TRBV2; D not certain. Sequencing was done on a sample of peripheral blood. The clonotype comes from a human donor in a cohort sampled during active COVID-19. Here the CDR3 reads CASSPYTGELFF. DNA of the CDR3: TGTGCCAGCAGCCCTTATACCGGGGAGCTGTTTTTT. The complete variable domain, with remaining parts taken from reference TRBV2 and TRBJ2-2, reads EPEVTQTPSHQVTQMGQEVILRCVPISNHLYFYWYRQILGQKVEFLVSFYNNEISEKSEIFDDQFSVERPDGSNFTLKIRSTKLEDSAMYFCASSPYTGELFFGEGSRLTVL.